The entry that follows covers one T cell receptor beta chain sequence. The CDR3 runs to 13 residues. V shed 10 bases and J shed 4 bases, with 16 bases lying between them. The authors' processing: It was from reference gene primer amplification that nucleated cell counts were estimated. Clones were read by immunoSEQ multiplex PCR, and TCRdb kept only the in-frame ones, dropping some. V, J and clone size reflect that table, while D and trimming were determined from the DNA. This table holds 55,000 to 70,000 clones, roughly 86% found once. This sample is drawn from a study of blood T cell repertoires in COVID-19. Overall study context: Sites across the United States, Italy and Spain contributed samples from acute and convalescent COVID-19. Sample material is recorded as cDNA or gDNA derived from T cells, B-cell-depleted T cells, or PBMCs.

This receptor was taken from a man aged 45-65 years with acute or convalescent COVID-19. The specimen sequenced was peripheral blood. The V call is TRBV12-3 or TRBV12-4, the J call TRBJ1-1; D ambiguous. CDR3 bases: TGTGCCACCGATTCCGAGGTGGGCACTGAAGCTTTCTTT. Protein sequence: CATDSEVGTEAFF.